Shown below are 32 T cell receptor beta chains from a single sample sequenced in a study of T cells in Graves' hyperthyroidism and ophthalmopathy. From RNA transcripts, TCR beta CDR3 regions were amplified. A first-round RT-PCR of the TCR CDR3 used the HTBI primer set. TCRdb processed the multiplex PCR reads anew with MiXCR; each CDR3 protein has one entry. The table includes 300,000 to 400,000 distinct CDR3 sequences, roughly 13% detected once. The sample consisted of blood. All receptors derive from a woman aged 55-70 years with Graves' hyperthyroidism.

In this sample, this clonotype turned up many times. This sequence joins TRBV7-9 and TRBJ2-6; D perhaps matches TRBD1 (6 bases). The CDR3 runs 16 residues. The V end was cut by 5 bases, the J end by 4 bases, with 15 bases between. Looked up from germline, CDR1 is SEHNR and CDR2 is FQNEAQ (reference sequence). DNA for the CDR3: TGTGCCAGCAGCCCGAGGACAGACGTAGGGGCCAACGTCCTGACTTTC. This encodes CASSPRTDVGANVLTF.

This clonotype was picked up many times. Here the CDR3 reads CASSYWRGTQYF. The CDR3 DNA follows: TGTGCCAGCAGCTACTGGCGGGGGACCCAGTACTTC. The chain is built from TRBV11-3 and TRBJ2-5; maybe TRBD2 (6 bases). V shed 4 bases and J shed 7 bases, with 10 bases lying between them. Per the germline V gene, CDR1 is SGHNT and CDR2 is YENEEA. The CDR3 extends over 12 amino acids. The complete variable domain, with remaining parts taken from reference TRBV11-3 and TRBJ2-5, reads EAGVVQSPRYKIIEKKQPVAFWCNPISGHNTLYWYLQNLGQGPELLIRYENEEAVDDSQLPKDRFSAERLKGVDSTLKIQPAELGDSAVYLCASSYWRGTQYFGPGTRLLVL.

This clonotype was seen at least ten times. V gene TRBV3-1 combines with J gene TRBJ1-1; no clear D. The CDR3 contains 15 residues. V lost 0 bases and J lost 2, with 10 bases in between. The germline CDR1 and CDR2 sequences are LGHDT and YNNKEL (reference sequence). The CDR3 sequence is CASSQEYGYNTEAFF. CDR3 sequence (DNA): TGTGCCAGCAGCCAAGAGTATGGGTATAACACTGAAGCTTTCTTT.

Ten or more counts support this clonotype. The rearrangement joins TRBV5-1 to TRBJ1-1; 11 nucleotides match TRBD1. The CDR3 loop spans 13 amino acids. The trim removed 5 bases at V and 8 bases at J, leaving 5 bases unmatched. Looked up from germline, CDR1 is SGHRS and CDR2 is YFSETQ. DNA of the CDR3: TGCGCCAGCAGACTCGGACAGGGGGCGGAAGCTTTCTTT. It codes for CASRLGQGAEAFF.

Worth noting for this clonotype: The junction departs from the called germline gene at one end, perhaps through a read error. This chain links TRBV5-1 with TRBJ2-7, with D possibly matching TRBD2 (5 bases). The germline gives CDR1 SGHRS, CDR2 YFSETQ. This CDR3 is built from 15 residues. CDR3 region: CASSSTGDFSYVQYF. In DNA form, the CDR3 reads TGCGCCAGCAGCTCCACCGGGGATTTTTCCTACGTGCAGTACTTC.

This clonotype was seen at least ten times. This chain uses TRBV7-3 with TRBJ2-1, with D possibly TRBD2 on 6 matching bases. The CDR3 is 14 amino acids. CDR1 is SGHTA, CDR2 FQGTGA, per germline. Trimming removed 3 bases at V and 7 bases at J, with 13 bases between. Written as DNA, the CDR3 is TGTGCCAGCAGCTTTACTCCTAGCGCAAATGAGCAGTTCTTC. Protein: CASSFTPSANEQFF.

In its sample, this clonotype was seen many times. This sequence joins TRBV7-3 and TRBJ2-3, with TRBD2 identical over 7 bases. Germline CDR1 reads SGHTA; CDR2 reads FQGTGA. The CDR3 is 14 residues long. The V segment lost 5 bases and the J segment 5 bases; nucleotides outside the gene matches: 7. CDR3 loop: CASSVSGKGDTQYF. As DNA, the CDR3 is TGTGCCAGCAGCGTAAGCGGGAAGGGAGATACGCAGTATTTT.

V is TRBV9 and J is TRBJ2-7; D is unclear. V was pared by 0 bases and J by 6 bases, with 16 bases between. The CDR3 has 15 amino acids. Germline CDR1 SGDLS, CDR2 YYNGEE. The CDR3 loop is CASSVAPTSAAEQYF. Here the CDR3 DNA reads TGTGCCAGCAGCGTAGCCCCCACATCCGCCGCCGAGCAGTACTTC.

The chain combines TRBV20-1 with TRBJ2-7; D is unclear. Deletions cut 3 bases from V and 6 bases from J, with 21 bases between. The CDR3 is made up of 15 amino acids. Germline-derived CDR1 and CDR2 are DFQATT and SNEGSKA (reference sequence). CDR3 region: CSASENSDWGSEQYF. CDR3 coding DNA: TGCAGTGCTAGCGAAAACAGCGACTGGGGATCCGAGCAGTACTTC.

Ten or more counts support this clonotype. The chain uses TRBV2 and TRBJ2-5; D might be TRBD1 or TRBD2, each matching 5 bases. Trimming took 9 bases from V and 5 from J, leaving 13 bases between them. CDR1 and CDR2 from the germline V gene are SNHLY and FYNNEI. The CDR3 loop spans 12 amino acids. CDR3 DNA sequence: TGTGCCAGGGACCAGGGCGGGGAGACCCAGTACTTC. It encodes CARDQGGETQYF.

There are many counts of this clonotype. The V and J genes are TRBV12-3 or TRBV12-4 and TRBJ2-7, with D tentatively TRBD2 (6 bases). Trimming stripped 4 bases from V and 3 bases from J, with 16 bases between. This CDR3 spans 15 amino acids. CDR3 bases: TGTGCCAGCAGTTCCCGTCTAGCGCCGAGCTACGAGCAGTACTTC. It specifies CASSSRLAPSYEQYF.

On this clonotype: A much larger clone is a single base away; this may be a read error. The chain has TRBV7-8 and TRBJ2-1, with 7 bases fitting TRBD2. This CDR3 region has 15 residues. Germline CDR1 and CDR2: SGHVS and FQNEAQ. As DNA, the CDR3 is TGTGCCAGCAGCTCGGTCGACCTAGCGGATTTTGAGCAGCTCTTC. Residues: CASSSVDLADFEQLF.

This clonotype was seen many times. The genes are TRBV5-1 and TRBJ2-1, with D possibly TRBD2 on 6 matching bases. The germline CDR1 and CDR2 sequences are SGHRS and YFSETQ. The CDR3 totals 13 residues. V was shortened by 4 bases and J by 10 bases, with 15 bases between the two germline ends. The CDR3 reads CASSPGVGDEQFF. In nucleotides, the CDR3 is TGCGCCAGCAGCCCGGGAGTCGGGGACGAGCAGTTCTTC.

This clonotype was seen at least ten times. The V and J genes are TRBV24-1 and TRBJ2-1, with 8 bases identical to TRBD1. CDR1 is KGHDR, CDR2 SFDVKD, per germline. The CDR3 sequence is 15 residues long. V lost 4 bases to trimming and J lost 7 bases; unmatched junction nucleotides: 8. The DNA for the CDR3 is TGTGCCACCAGTGACCGTGGACAGGGCGAAAATGAGCAGTTCTTC. Translating it yields CATSDRGQGENEQFF.

The genes are TRBV20-1 and TRBJ2-7; 8 nucleotides line up with TRBD2. Germline V gene sequence: CDR1 DFQATT, CDR2 SNEGSKA (reference sequence). Losses at the gene ends were 2 bases for V and 7 bases for J; bases not matched to a gene: 10. The CDR3 covers 14 residues. CDR3 in amino acids: CSARRNSGVREQYF. The CDR3 DNA reads as TGCAGTGCTAGACGTAATAGCGGGGTGAGAGAGCAGTACTTC.

This clonotype has ten or more counts. V and J are TRBV12-3 or TRBV12-4 and TRBJ1-1; no reliable D call. The length of the CDR3 is 14 residues. V lost 6 bases and J 2 bases, leaving 13 bases between the germline ends. The CDR3 protein is CASSSMSENTEAFF. As DNA, the CDR3 is TGTGCCAGCAGCTCAATGTCGGAAAACACTGAAGCTTTCTTT.

This clonotype has only a few counts. V usage is TRBV6-1 and J usage is TRBJ2-1, with 8 bases that match TRBD2. This CDR3 spans 16 amino acids. J gave up 0 bases and V 6 bases, and 7 bases lay outside the gene matches. CDR1 is MNHNS, CDR2 SASEGT, per germline. DNA of the CDR3: TGTGCCAGCAGACCTCCAAGCGGGAGCTCCTACAATGAGCAGTTCTTC. This codes for CASRPPSGSSYNEQFF.

This clonotype was seen repeatedly, ten times or more. V and J are TRBV6-2 or TRBV6-3 and TRBJ2-3, with no clear D. The CDR3 runs to 13 residues. CDR1 is MNHEY and CDR2 is SVGEGT in the germline V gene. V lost 8 bases and J lost 0, with 9 bases in between. The CDR3 DNA sequence: TGTGCCAGCGGGCCGAAGAGCACAGATACGCAGTATTTT. Translating gives CASGPKSTDTQYF.

Many counts were recorded for this clonotype. The chain has TRBV28 and TRBJ1-5; 11 bases map to TRBD1. The CDR3 is 15 residues long. Losses at the gene ends were 3 bases for V and 5 bases for J; bases not matched to a gene: 3. Germline CDR1 MDHEN, CDR2 SYDVKM. The CDR3 loop reads CASSLGGQGDQPQHF. In DNA form, the CDR3 reads TGTGCCAGCAGTTTGGGGGGACAGGGGGATCAGCCCCAGCATTTT.

This clonotype was seen repeatedly, ten times or more. This rearrangement joins TRBV19 to TRBJ1-1, with D perhaps matching TRBD1 (5 bases). Trimming cost V 5 bases and J 5 bases, with 15 bases left between them. Per the germline V gene, CDR1 is LNHDA and CDR2 is SQIVND (reference sequence). The CDR3 loop spans 14 amino acids. Here the CDR3 reads CASSHRSGGTEAFF. The CDR3 DNA reads TGTGCCAGTAGTCACCGATCTGGGGGGACTGAAGCTTTCTTT.

Ten or more counts support this clonotype. The chain recombines TRBV12-3 or TRBV12-4 with TRBJ1-4; the D gene is possibly TRBD1 (6 bases). V dropped 0 bases and J dropped 5 bases, with 16 bases sitting between them. There are 17 residues in the CDR3. For the CDR3, the DNA is TGTGCCAGCAGTTTAGCCCGGTTGGGGGCGCGGAATGAAAAACTGTTTTTT. It encodes CASSLARLGARNEKLFF.

This clonotype was counted ten times or more. This chain uses TRBV5-1 with TRBJ2-5; D remains unclear. Germline loops: CDR1 SGHRS, CDR2 YFSETQ. V was clipped by 3 bases and J by 13 bases, with 13 bases between them. The CDR3 has 11 residues. CDR3 protein: CASSSRDRPYF. For the CDR3, the DNA is TGCGCCAGCAGCTCCAGAGACCGGCCGTACTTC.

This clonotype was detected many times. The V and J genes are TRBV11-2 and TRBJ2-4; possible D gene TRBD1, 6 bases. The germline CDR1 and CDR2 sequences are SGHAT and FQNNGV. This CDR3 comprises 12 residues. The V end lost 3 bases, the J end lost 7 bases, and 7 bases lay between the germline ends. The DNA of the CDR3 is TGTGCCAGCAGCTTCGACAGGAACATTCAGTACTTC. As protein: CASSFDRNIQYF.

This clonotype was counted at least ten times. V and J are TRBV6-1 and TRBJ1-4; D unclear. Per the germline V gene, CDR1 is MNHNS and CDR2 is SASEGT. The CDR3 has 13 amino acids. Deletions cut 9 bases from V and 7 bases from J, with 15 bases between. The CDR3 nucleotides are TGTGCCAGTGGAGGAGGCGACCTTGAAAAACTGTTTTTT. Translation gives CASGGGDLEKLFF.

Many counts were recorded for this clonotype. The chain joins TRBV24-1 to TRBJ2-5; 7 bases are shared with TRBD1. Germline CDR1 and CDR2: KGHDR and SFDVKD. J lost 1 base, V lost 4 bases, and 5 bases had no gene match. This CDR3 is built from 15 residues. In nucleotides, the CDR3 is TGTGCCACCAGTGAGACGGGACAGCTCCAAGAGACCCAGTACTTC. This gives the protein CATSETGQLQETQYF.

This clonotype was picked up a small number of times. The rearrangement joins TRBV12-5 to TRBJ2-5; D gene ambiguous. The germline V gene has CDR1 LGHNT and CDR2 FRNRAP. The V and J ends lost 0 bases and 4 bases respectively, with 3 bases between them. The CDR3 sequence is 12 residues long. The chain's CDR3 is CASGLVTETQYF. The CDR3 DNA reads TGTGCTAGTGGTTTGGTAACAGAGACCCAGTACTTC. Full variable domain (remainder filled in from reference TRBV12-5 and TRBJ2-5): DARVTQTPRHKVTEMGQEVTMRCQPILGHNTVFWYRQTMMQGLELLAYFRNRAPLDDSGMPKDRFSAEMPDATLATLKIQPSEPRDSAVYFCASGLVTETQYFGPGTRLLVL.

The chain uses TRBV20-1 and TRBJ2-7; 12 bases align to TRBD1. The CDR3 consists of 16 residues. The V segment lost 6 bases and the J segment 0 bases; nucleotides outside the gene matches: 9. CDR1 is DFQATT, CDR2 SNEGSKA, per germline (reference sequence). CDR3 sequence (DNA): TGCAGTGCGGCCGGGACAGGGGGCCAAGGCTCCTACGAGCAGTACTTC. Its protein product is CSAAGTGGQGSYEQYF.

In this sample, this clonotype turned up a few times. The gene calls are TRBV12-3 or TRBV12-4 and TRBJ2-1; D not certain. Trimming cost V 6 bases and J 9 bases, with 18 bases left between them. The CDR3 length is 14 residues. CDR3 loop: CASRRPVRVGEQFF. CDR3 DNA: TGTGCCAGCAGGCGACCAGTACGGGTTGGTGAGCAGTTCTTC.

This clonotype has more than one count but fewer than ten. The chain has TRBV5-1 and TRBJ2-7; the match to TRBD2 covers 10 bases. This CDR3 is built from 14 residues. From germline, CDR1 is SGHRS and CDR2 YFSETQ. V was pared by 4 bases and J by 7 bases, with 8 bases of the junction left unmatched. CDR3 sequence reads: CASSPAGGPGEQYF. The CDR3 DNA follows: TGCGCCAGCAGCCCAGCGGGAGGGCCGGGGGAGCAGTACTTC.

At least ten counts were recorded for this clonotype. The gene calls are TRBV28 and TRBJ2-7; either TRBD1 or TRBD2 may supply D (5 bases each). Germline V gives CDR1 MDHEN, CDR2 SYDVKM. V was trimmed by 6 bases and J by 3 bases, leaving 21 bases between them. The CDR3 is 16 amino acids. CDR3 nucleotides: TGTGCCAGCAGCATTGTGAATCGGGGCGCGATCTACGAGCAGTACTTC. As protein: CASSIVNRGAIYEQYF.

There are a few counts of this clonotype. The chain recombines TRBV7-8 with TRBJ2-1; 11 bases align to TRBD2. V lost 5 bases and J lost 1; bases outside the gene matches: 16. The CDR3 spans 20 residues. Germline CDR1 SGHVS, CDR2 FQNEAQ. The CDR3 spells CASSTSGSRKGARSYNEQFF. Here the CDR3 DNA reads TGTGCCAGCAGCACTAGCGGGAGCAGGAAAGGAGCGAGGTCCTACAATGAGCAGTTCTTC.

This clonotype was observed a few times. V gene TRBV7-2 combines with J gene TRBJ1-2; maybe TRBD1 (5 bases). Per the germline V gene, CDR1 is SGHTA and CDR2 is FQGNSA. Between the trimmed V and J ends, which lost 5 bases and 6 bases, there was a span of 13 bases. The CDR3 spans 13 residues. As DNA, the CDR3 is TGTGCCAGCAGCCCCAACCTAGGGGATGGCTACACCTTC. Its protein product is CASSPNLGDGYTF.